These 9 T cell receptor beta chains share one sample of origin, sequenced in a study of T cell responses to AZD1222 COVID-19 vaccine. The method was immunoSEQ multiplex PCR; TCRdb's version includes in-frame clones alone and lacks a portion of them. The sample carries tens of thousands of clones, 75% to 90% recorded once. The sample here was peripheral blood, taken on day 0 of AZD1222 vaccination. These receptors all stem from an adult in good health.

This sequence joins TRBV6-1 and TRBJ1-2; a weak D match, TRBD1 (6 bases). The CDR3 has 15 amino acids. CDR1 and CDR2 from the germline V gene are MNHNS and SASEGT. Trimming took off 3 bases at V and 0 bases at J, with 11 bases between the two ends. CDR3 protein: CASSEGGQANYGYTF. CDR3 sequence (DNA): TGTGCCAGCAGTGAGGGGGGGCAAGCTAACTATGGCTACACCTTC.

This clone was counted a single time. This chain connects TRBV5-4 to TRBJ2-3; D gene uncertain. CDR3 size: 14 residues. The germline V and J ends were trimmed by 0 bases and 0 bases, with 5 bases remaining between them. Germline V gene lookup returns CDR1 SGHNT and CDR2 YYREEE (reference sequence). The CDR3 DNA follows: TGTGCCAGCAGCTTGGACCCGAGCACAGATACGCAGTATTTT. It specifies CASSLDPSTDTQYF.

The chain carries TRBV5-1 and TRBJ2-7; 9 nucleotides align to TRBD1. Losses at the gene ends were 0 bases for V and 4 bases for J; bases not matched to a gene: 5. The CDR3 spans 15 residues. CDR1 is SGHRS and CDR2 is YFSETQ in the germline V gene. The CDR3 DNA is TGCGCCAGCAGCTTGGCCGGGGACAGGGTTTACGAGCAGTACTTC. It specifies CASSLAGDRVYEQYF.

The chain recombines TRBV24-1 with TRBJ2-3; D is unresolved. Between the trimmed V and J ends, which lost 4 bases and 0 bases, there was a span of 4 bases. Germline V gene data show CDR1 as KGHDR and CDR2 as SFDVKD. The CDR3 loop spans 13 amino acids. CDR3 in DNA: TGTGCCACCAGTGACCCCAGCACAGATACGCAGTATTTT. Protein sequence: CATSDPSTDTQYF.

CDR3 bases: TGTGCCAGCAAGGGACAGGAGAACACTGAAGCTTTCTTT. Encoded protein: CASKGQENTEAFF. The genes are TRBV2 and TRBJ1-1; 8 positions agree with TRBD1. CDR1 is SNHLY, CDR2 FYNNEI, per germline. J lost 1 base, V lost 7 bases, and 2 bases had no gene match. CDR3 length: 13 residues.

The chain uses TRBV5-6 and TRBJ2-1; 7 bases agree with TRBD2. With V trimmed by 1 base and J by 0 bases, 4 bases remained unmatched. The CDR3 spans 16 residues. The germline gives CDR1 SGHDT, CDR2 YYEEEE. The chain's CDR3 is CASSLFVAGSYNEQFF. CDR3 nucleotides: TGTGCCAGCAGCTTGTTTGTAGCGGGCTCCTACAATGAGCAGTTCTTC.

The V and J genes are TRBV5-4 and TRBJ2-3; 9 positions agree with TRBD2. Trimming at V came to 1 base and at J to 4 bases, leaving 10 bases not matched to a gene. CDR1 is SGHNT and CDR2 is YYREEE in the germline V gene (reference sequence). CDR3 size: 17 residues. The CDR3 protein is CASSLYGLAGVSDTQYF. In nucleotides, the CDR3 is TGTGCCAGCAGCTTGTACGGGTTAGCGGGAGTTTCAGATACGCAGTATTTT.

The table lists this clone with a count of one. V and J are TRBV6-2 or TRBV6-3 and TRBJ1-5; no clear D. V was cut by 2 bases and J by 0 bases, with 17 bases left in between. This CDR3 comprises 18 residues. Germline values: CDR1 MNHEY, CDR2 SVGEGT. CDR3 in amino acids: CASSYPLGDGYSNQPQHF. CDR3 coding DNA: TGTGCCAGCAGTTACCCCCTCGGTGACGGCTATAGCAATCAGCCCCAGCATTTT.

The V gene is TRBV4-3, the J gene TRBJ2-1; 8 bases agree with TRBD2. The CDR3 contains 16 residues. Germline V gene data show CDR1 as LGHNA and CDR2 as YSLEER. J gave up 4 bases and V 3 bases, and 8 bases lay outside the gene matches. The CDR3 sequence is CASSQIGGALYNEQFF. CDR3 bases: TGCGCCAGCAGCCAGATCGGGGGGGCCTTGTACAATGAGCAGTTCTTC.